This is a list of T cell receptor beta chains from one sample in a study of cytomegalovirus exposure and HLA in healthy donors. Produced via immunoSEQ multiplex PCR; TCRdb's table is partial and in-frame only. Of about 90,000 clones in the sample, more than 55% were seen once. The sample consisted of PBMCs. Receptor source: a woman between 25 and 40 years old in good health and CMV-seropositive. Both conserved end residues are part of each CDR3.

v_call,cdr3_aa
TRBV18,CASSPSSSYNSPLHF
TRBV6-5,CASSRSMGNQPQHF
TRBV2,CASSETENQPQHF
TRBV28,CASSLRGTGGETQYF
TRBV2,CARGTGTLNTEAFF
TRBV30,CAWRTGGGNIQYF
TRBV30,CAWGSYRGRGYTF
TRBV28,CASSPRGVLNSPLHF
TRBV28,CASSSTGGNGNTIYF
TRBV7-2,CASSPHGGQGGRQPQHF
TRBV6-5,CASSRSGGYSYEQYF
TRBV5-4,CASSSGTGEGGEQFF
TRBV7-9,CASSPDWGQNTIYF
TRBV6-6,CASSNPTGTYEQYF
TRBV4-1,CASSPGQGAKTEAFF
TRBV27,CASSFKSVWGLPGGIQAQHF
TRBV18,CASSPVGQGGSQPQHF
TRBV5-5,CASSELTGYSQETQYF
TRBV9,CASSTGTSGGTDTQYF
TRBV29-1,CSVARSTNEKLFF
TRBV28,CASSFRGANTEAFF
TRBV27,CASSKVGGHTGELFF
TRBV27,CASSLKGFRQPQHF
TRBV2,CASSVNRGSNQPQHF
TRBV6-5,CASRWTESLNTEAFF
TRBV27,CASSPSGISYNEQFF
TRBV9,CASSRQDTGPQHF
TRBV20-1,CSASLAREQFF
TRBV6-6,CASRPGQGATNEKLFF
TRBV5-1,CASSLESQGTGELFF
TRBV5-1,CASSLGPRAVGDEQYF
TRBV30,CAWSKPQGTGELFF
TRBV6-5,CASTGGGSFYEQYF
TRBV7-3,CASSRTGGAGQPQHF
TRBV19,CASRYSGDYGYTF
TRBV4-3,CASSQGYSSYNEQFF
TRBV28,CASTPVGTAGSNYGYTF
TRBV9,CASSPGGQMNTEAFF
TRBV6-5,CASSYETGGLIAF
TRBV7-9,CASSDRVTDTQYF
TRBV6-1,CASSEPGGRNAPFF
TRBV9,CASSVGIAGGQETQYF
TRBV27,CASSRGDRRNEQFF
TRBV30,CAWDRLGPNYGYTF
TRBV6-1,CASSAKMNTEAFF
TRBV11-2,CASRQLTGAFSYGYPF
TRBV6-5,CASSSPGSAGWGYTF
TRBV2,CASSEWRTLADTQYF
TRBV5-1,CASSLGHVSSGNTIYF